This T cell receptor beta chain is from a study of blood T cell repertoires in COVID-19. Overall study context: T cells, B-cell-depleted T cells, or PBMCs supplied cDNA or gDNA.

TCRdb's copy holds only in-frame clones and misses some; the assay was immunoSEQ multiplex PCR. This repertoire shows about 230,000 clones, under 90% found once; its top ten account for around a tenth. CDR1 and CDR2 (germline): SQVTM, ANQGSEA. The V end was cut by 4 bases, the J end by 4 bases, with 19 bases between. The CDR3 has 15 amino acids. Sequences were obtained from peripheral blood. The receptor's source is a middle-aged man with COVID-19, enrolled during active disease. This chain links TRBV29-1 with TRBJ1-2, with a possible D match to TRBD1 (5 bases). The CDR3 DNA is TGCAGCGTTGTGCGCGGGACTAAGGGGAGCTATGGCTACACCTTC. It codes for CSVVRGTKGSYGYTF.